This T cell receptor beta chain was obtained from a study of OX40 agonist ivuxolimab in advanced cancers. In terms of the full investigation: Ivuxolimab was a fully human IgG2 agonistic monoclonal antibody targeting the costimulatory receptor OX40 (CD134). In the dose-escalation cohort, more than 80% of patients were male, and the mean age was roughly 56 years with a range of about 20 to 90. Among the 50 to 55 dose-escalation patients, about 19 had hepatocellular carcinoma, roughly 15 melanoma, 9 renal cell carcinoma and 9 head and neck cancer. The paper reports the monotherapy dose-escalation portion (N ≈ 50 patients) of the phase I ivuxolimab trial. Partial responses occurred in three dose-escalation patients: two with cutaneous melanoma and one with hepatocellular carcinoma. Patients were allowed to have had prior anti-PD-1, anti-PD-L1 or anti-CTLA-4 therapy, and 40% of the dose-escalation patients had previously received checkpoint inhibitors. Peripheral TCRbeta sequencing was intended to test whether TCR sequence diversity was altered and clonal T-cell expansion was caused by ivuxolimab. Intravenous ivuxolimab was administered to patients every 2 weeks at six dose levels: 0.01, 0.1, 0.3, 1.5, 3 and 10 mg/kg. Overall results and qualifications from the work: Low levels of normalized T-cell clonal expansion were also shown by some nonresponding patients. Partial responders in the 0.1-3.0 mg/kg groups had among the lowest normalized peripheral clonal expansion, especially among CD8+ T cells. After ivuxolimab, expanded clones were on average more numerous among CD8+ T cells than among CD4+ T cells. The antigen specificity of the clonally expanded peripheral T cells was not determined. At doses of 0.1 to 3.0 mg/kg, clonal expansion of both CD4+ and CD8+ blood T cells was observed from baseline to week 6.

On this clone itself: Its antigen is still unknown. No much larger clone is present one base from it, and per-base qualities are unavailable.

To sequence the TCRbeta CDR3 region, genomic DNA was isolated from the sorted cells. The immunoSEQ Assay was used for sequencing of TCRbeta CDR3 regions. The clones in this table, taken by TCRdb from immuneACCESS, are in-frame only. Not every clone is retained; where verified, under half of the shortfall comes from an unresolved V gene, and the cause of the rest is unknown. For this sample the table gives about 45,000 clones, of which 65% to 90% were detected only once. The ten largest clones represent 2.6% of the sample. Patients with a history of autoimmune disease or receiving systemic immunosuppression were excluded from the trial. In every dose cohort, peripheral blood was drawn for TCR sequencing at baseline, cycle 4 day 1, and cycle 7 day 1. Samples were obtained from an open-label, multicenter, first-in-human phase I dose-escalation trial of ivuxolimab. Adults with locally advanced or metastatic head and neck squamous cell, hepatocellular, melanoma or renal cell carcinoma were enrolled in the trial. Before TCR sequencing, CD4+ T cells and CD8+ T cells from peripheral blood were sorted into separate populations.

The sequence derives from an adult with an advanced solid tumor such as melanoma, head and neck, liver or kidney cancer. The source material was CD4+ or CD8+ T cells sorted from blood, sampled in a trial of the OX40 agonist ivuxolimab.

The sequenced DNA: TGTGCCAGCAGCGCGGGACAGGGTAACGAAAAACTGTTTTTT. The translation is CASSAGQGNEKLFF. The rearranged segments are TRBV7-6 and TRBJ1-4; 9 nucleotides in the junction match TRBD1. According to the germline V gene, CDR1 reads SGHVS and CDR2 reads FNYEAQ. V has 5 bases trimmed and J has 8 bases trimmed; junction bases matching no gene number 6. From its cysteine to its phenylalanine, the CDR3 spans 14 amino acids. The entry retains the CDR3 DNA only, 42 bases that are in frame from base 1.